These 29 T cell receptor beta chains originate from one sample sequenced in a study of shared clonotypes between healthy human individuals. Clones were sequenced by immunoSEQ multiplex PCR, and TCRdb holds only the in-frame ones, with some missing. The table records a few million clones, around nine tenths of them present only once. The specimen was naive CD4+ T cells sorted from blood. Noted subset: CD45RA+ positively selected. The receptors here all came from a man in his late teens or twenties in good health.

This CDR3 reads CASSFGISIYEQYF. The CDR3 region has the DNA TGTGCCAGCAGCTTTGGGATTAGTATCTACGAGCAGTACTTC. The chain joins TRBV11-1 to TRBJ2-7; the D is unclear. This CDR3 region has 14 residues. The V end lost 3 bases, the J end lost 3 bases, and 12 bases lay between the germline ends. From germline, CDR1 is SGHAT and CDR2 FQDESV (reference sequence).

The rearrangement joins TRBV5-4 to TRBJ2-5; the match to TRBD2 covers 16 bases. CDR3 length equals 18 residues. Germline-derived CDR1 and CDR2 are SGHNT and YYREEE (reference sequence). Trimming at V came to 3 bases and at J to 1 base, leaving 6 bases not matched to a gene. This chain's CDR3 is CASSWPGLAGGPQETQYF. CDR3 DNA sequence: TGTGCCAGCAGCTGGCCGGGACTAGCGGGGGGGCCCCAAGAGACCCAGTACTTC.

This rearrangement joins TRBV10-1 to TRBJ2-1, with a possible D match to TRBD1 (6 bases). The germline CDR1 and CDR2 sequences are WNHNN and SYGVQD (reference sequence). The CDR3 has 15 residues. Trimming pared 4 bases from V and 4 bases from J, leaving 14 bases between. The CDR3 here is CASSARTDMYNEQFF. As DNA, the CDR3 is TGCGCCAGCAGTGCCCGGACAGATATGTACAATGAGCAGTTCTTC.

In the case of this clone: Different DNA sequences within this sample yield the same CDR3. V and J are TRBV4-1 and TRBJ2-1; 11 nucleotides match TRBD2. The CDR3 length is 15 residues. Germline CDR1 is MGHRA and CDR2 is YSYEKL. V shed 1 base, J shed 5 bases, and the junction held 1 base outside the gene matches. CDR3 residues: CASSQGLAGNNEQFF. CDR3 nucleotide sequence: TGCGCCAGCAGCCAAGGACTAGCGGGAAACAATGAGCAGTTCTTC.

This sequence joins TRBV6-1 and TRBJ1-5, with 9 bases aligning to TRBD1. The CDR3 covers 15 residues. Germline CDR1 and CDR2: MNHNS and SASEGT. With V trimmed by 5 bases and J by 6 bases, 8 bases remained unmatched. This CDR3 is CASSHRDRARQPQHF. The CDR3 coding sequence is TGTGCCAGCAGTCACCGGGACAGGGCCCGTCAGCCCCAGCATTTT.

The rearrangement joins TRBV6-5 to TRBJ2-3; TRBD1 matches at 9 bases. CDR1 is MNHEY, CDR2 SVGAGI, per germline. The CDR3 has 14 amino acids. Unmatched junction bases numbered 4, after V lost 6 bases and J lost 3 bases. CDR3 protein: CASRGTGTTDTQYF. The DNA for the CDR3 is TGTGCCAGCAGGGGGACAGGGACTACAGATACGCAGTATTTT.

J is TRBJ1-4 and V is TRBV7-9; TRBD1 agrees at 7 bases. Germline V gene sequence: CDR1 SEHNR, CDR2 FQNEAQ (reference sequence). V lost 6 bases, J lost 7 bases, and 8 bases stayed unmatched. The CDR3 sequence is 14 residues long. The CDR3 DNA follows: TGTGCCAGCAGTCCTCGGACAGGAGGTGAAAAACTGTTTTTT. Translating gives CASSPRTGGEKLFF.

This rearrangement joins TRBV1 to TRBJ2-1; the DNA was not compared with TRBD2, the D call given in the table. TRBV1 is reported as a pseudogene. This CDR3 is built from 16 residues. This chain's CDR3 is CTSSQDLAGVDNEQFF. CDR3 in DNA: TGCACCAGCAGCCAAGATCTAGCGGGAGTCGATAATGAGCAGTTCTTC.

The chain combines TRBV4-1 with TRBJ2-5; D call uncertain. Deletions cut 4 bases from V and 3 bases from J, with 9 bases between. The length of the CDR3 is 13 residues. Per the germline V gene, CDR1 is MGHRA and CDR2 is YSYEKL. The CDR3 reads CASSLRLEETQYF. The DNA of the CDR3 is TGCGCCAGCAGCCTTAGACTGGAAGAGACCCAGTACTTC.

This clone occurred once. The V and J genes are TRBV7-8 and TRBJ1-4; unclear D gene. The V gene lost 0 bases and the J gene lost 4 bases, with 9 bases spanning the gap. CDR1 is SGHVS, CDR2 FQNEAQ, per germline. The CDR3 has 15 amino acids. The CDR3 sequence: CASSLASGFNEKLFF. For the CDR3, the DNA is TGTGCCAGCAGCTTAGCGTCAGGTTTTAATGAAAAACTGTTTTTT.

The rearrangement joins TRBV2 to TRBJ2-1; TRBD2 matches at 10 bases. This CDR3 has 15 residues. The germline CDR1 and CDR2 sequences are SNHLY and FYNNEI. The trim removed 5 bases at V and 7 bases at J, leaving 8 bases unmatched. CDR3 loop: CASSFQAGGRNEQFF. The CDR3 DNA sequence: TGTGCCAGCAGTTTCCAAGCGGGGGGGCGTAATGAGCAGTTCTTC.

CDR3 nucleotide sequence: TGTGCCAGCAGCTGGTCAAATCAGCCCCAGCATTTT. Translation: CASSWSNQPQHF. The chain joins TRBV7-9 to TRBJ1-5; D call uncertain. This CDR3 is built from 12 residues. Germline V CDR1 and CDR2: SEHNR, FQNEAQ (reference sequence). Trimming took 4 bases from V and 4 from J, leaving 5 bases between them.

This clone has just one count. The V gene is TRBV7-8, the J gene TRBJ2-3; D ambiguous. Germline V gene data show CDR1 as SGHVS and CDR2 as FQNEAQ. V gave up 2 bases and J gave up 0 bases, with 6 bases separating them. This CDR3 comprises 14 residues. In DNA, the CDR3 is TGTGCCAGCAGCTTATACTCGAGCACAGATACGCAGTATTTT. Translation: CASSLYSSTDTQYF.

This sequence joins TRBV5-1 and TRBJ2-1, with 7 bases identical to TRBD1. Per the germline V gene, CDR1 is SGHRS and CDR2 is YFSETQ. With V trimmed by 4 bases and J by 0 bases, 4 bases remained unmatched. This CDR3 is built from 15 residues. CDR3 region: CASSQGTDSYNEQFF. CDR3 in DNA: TGCGCCAGCAGCCAAGGGACAGACTCCTACAATGAGCAGTTCTTC.

The genes are TRBV10-3 and TRBJ2-3, with a tentative D call TRBD1 (5 bases). There are 13 residues in the CDR3. Per the germline V gene, CDR1 is ENHRY and CDR2 is SYGVKD. V was shortened by 10 bases and J by 1 base, with 12 bases between the two germline ends. Written as DNA, the CDR3 is TGTGCCACTGGCGGCAGGGGCACAGATACGCAGTATTTT. Translation: CATGGRGTDTQYF.

The chain combines TRBV13 with TRBJ2-7, with D unresolved. Germline lookup yields CDR1 PRHDT and CDR2 FYEKMQ (reference sequence). CDR3 length: 14 amino acids. The V end was cut by 3 bases, the J end by 0 bases, with 9 bases between. CDR3 bases: TGTGCCAGCAGCTTCAGCACGCTCTCCTACGAGCAGTACTTC. Its translation: CASSFSTLSYEQYF.

The CDR3 loop is CASSHRSSGGDNEQFF. DNA of the CDR3: TGTGCCAGCAGCCACCGGTCTAGCGGGGGGGACAATGAGCAGTTCTTC. The chain links TRBV2 to TRBJ2-1; 12 bases line up with TRBD2. The germline V gene has CDR1 SNHLY and CDR2 FYNNEI. V was pared by 6 bases and J by 5 bases, with 8 bases of the junction left unmatched. This CDR3 region has 16 residues.

This chain joins TRBV7-6 and TRBJ2-1, with D perhaps matching TRBD1 (5 bases). Germline loops: CDR1 SGHVS, CDR2 FNYEAQ. V gave up 5 bases and J gave up 0 bases, with 20 bases separating them. The CDR3 is 18 amino acids. CDR3 sequence (DNA): TGTGCCAGCAGCCCGAGTGCCGCAGGGTTTATCTCCTACAATGAGCAGTTCTTC. Its protein is CASSPSAAGFISYNEQFF.

The chain joins TRBV7-2 to TRBJ1-6, with D possibly being TRBD1 (5 bases). V lost 3 bases and J lost 2, with 11 bases in between. The CDR3 loop spans 16 amino acids. CDR1 is SGHTA, CDR2 FQGNSA, per germline. The CDR3 reads CASSFGGGAYNSPLHF. The CDR3 bases are TGTGCCAGCAGCTTCGGCGGGGGGGCCTATAATTCACCCCTCCACTTT.

The V and J genes are TRBV9 and TRBJ1-2; 7 bases align to TRBD1. Germline CDR1 is SGDLS and CDR2 is YYNGEE. V trimming: 2 bases; J trimming: 5 bases; junction bases outside the gene matches: 3. This CDR3 is built from 13 residues. The CDR3 reads CASSVGRGYGYTF. CDR3 coding DNA: TGTGCCAGCAGCGTGGGCAGGGGGTATGGCTACACCTTC.

The V call is TRBV5-1, the J call TRBJ1-2; D may be TRBD1 (5 bases). The CDR3 contains 15 residues. Germline values: CDR1 SGHRS, CDR2 YFSETQ. V was pared by 4 bases and J by 0 bases, with 13 bases between. The CDR3: CASSARGTPNYGYTF. CDR3 nucleotides: TGCGCCAGCAGCGCGAGGGGTACACCTAACTATGGCTACACCTTC. The full variable domain, completed using reference TRBV5-1 and TRBJ1-2, is KAGVTQTPRYLIKTRGQQVTLSCSPISGHRSVSWYQQTPGQGLQFLFEYFSETQRNKGNFPGRFSGRQFSNSRSEMNVSTLELGDSALYLCASSARGTPNYGYTFGSGTRLTVV.

V and J are TRBV6-1 and TRBJ1-2; TRBD1 is a possible D gene (5 bases). The CDR3 contains 12 residues. Germline CDR1 reads MNHNS; CDR2 reads SASEGT. Deletions cut 3 bases from V and 8 bases from J, with 10 bases between. The CDR3 nucleotides are TGTGCCAGCAGTGATGGACAACGCGGCTACACCTTC. Its translation: CASSDGQRGYTF.

The chain employs TRBV10-3 and TRBJ2-7; D is unclear. The CDR3 consists of 15 residues. Trimming stripped 4 bases from V and 3 bases from J, with 16 bases between. Looked up from germline, CDR1 is ENHRY and CDR2 is SYGVKD. The CDR3 region has the DNA TGTGCCATCAGTGCGGACGGAAAGATGGTCTACGAGCAGTACTTC. Translating gives CAISADGKMVYEQYF.

The genes are TRBV5-5 and TRBJ1-6; no firm D call. The CDR3 extends over 20 amino acids. Germline V gene sequence: CDR1 SGHKS, CDR2 YYEKEE (reference sequence). Trimming pared 1 base from V and 0 bases from J, leaving 20 bases between. CDR3 sequence: CASSLTFLGFGSSYNSPLHF. In nucleotides, the CDR3 is TGTGCCAGCAGCTTGACGTTTCTGGGGTTCGGGAGCTCCTATAATTCACCCCTCCACTTT.

V is TRBV19 and J is TRBJ1-5; D not certain. Deletions cut 3 bases from V and 6 bases from J, with 18 bases between. CDR3 length: 16 amino acids. Germline V gene data show CDR1 as LNHDA and CDR2 as SQIVND (reference sequence). CDR3 sequence: CASSISSGEVTQPQHF. CDR3 coding DNA: TGTGCCAGTAGTATTTCTTCTGGGGAGGTCACTCAGCCCCAGCATTTT.

J is TRBJ2-1 and V is TRBV6-4, with TRBD2 matching over 8 bases. Looked up from germline, CDR1 is MRHNA and CDR2 is SNTAGT. The CDR3 has 17 residues. V dropped 5 bases and J dropped 6; count of bases not matched to a gene: 15. The CDR3 DNA reads as TGTGCCAGCAGTCCCCGGGGGGGTAAGTCGGGACCCAATGAGCAGTTCTTC. Its protein is CASSPRGGKSGPNEQFF.

The chain couples TRBV10-3 to TRBJ2-3, with TRBD2 matching over 9 bases. The CDR3 loop spans 16 amino acids. CDR1 and CDR2 from the germline V gene are ENHRY and SYGVKD. V trimming: 10 bases; J trimming: 3 bases; junction bases outside the gene matches: 14. The CDR3 loop is CATGTPPAGGTDTQYF. CDR3 bases: TGTGCCACCGGGACCCCCCCTGCGGGAGGGACAGATACGCAGTATTTT.

The V call is TRBV7-2, the J call TRBJ1-2; the match to TRBD1 covers 7 bases. Germline V gene sequence: CDR1 SGHTA, CDR2 FQGNSA. V trimming: 1 base; J trimming: 1 base; junction bases outside the gene matches: 15. The CDR3 runs 19 residues. The CDR3 loop is CASSLGYGTAHRVNYGYTF. The CDR3 DNA reads as TGTGCCAGCAGCTTAGGGTATGGGACAGCCCACAGAGTTAACTATGGCTACACCTTC.

The CDR3 loop is CASSAEGLRAEPQHF. The CDR3 nucleotides read TGTGCCAGCAGTGCTGAGGGGCTTCGGGCGGAGCCCCAGCATTTT. This chain connects TRBV2 to TRBJ1-5; possibly TRBD1 for D (5 bases). Germline loops: CDR1 SNHLY, CDR2 FYNNEI. The CDR3 has 15 residues. V was clipped by 4 bases and J by 8 bases, with 18 bases between them.